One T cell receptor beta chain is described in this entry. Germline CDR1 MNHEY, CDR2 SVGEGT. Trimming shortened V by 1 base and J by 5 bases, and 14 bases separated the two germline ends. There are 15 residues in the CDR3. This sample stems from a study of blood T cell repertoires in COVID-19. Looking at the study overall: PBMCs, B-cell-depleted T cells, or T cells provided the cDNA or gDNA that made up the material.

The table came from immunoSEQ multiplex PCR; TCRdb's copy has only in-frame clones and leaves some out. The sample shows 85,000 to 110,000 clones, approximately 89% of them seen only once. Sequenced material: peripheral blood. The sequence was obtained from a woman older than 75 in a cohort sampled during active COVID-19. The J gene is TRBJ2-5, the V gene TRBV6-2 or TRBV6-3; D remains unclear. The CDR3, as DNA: TGTGCCAGCAGTTACTTCTCCGGTGTCGTGGAGACCCAGTACTTC. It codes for CASSYFSGVVETQYF.